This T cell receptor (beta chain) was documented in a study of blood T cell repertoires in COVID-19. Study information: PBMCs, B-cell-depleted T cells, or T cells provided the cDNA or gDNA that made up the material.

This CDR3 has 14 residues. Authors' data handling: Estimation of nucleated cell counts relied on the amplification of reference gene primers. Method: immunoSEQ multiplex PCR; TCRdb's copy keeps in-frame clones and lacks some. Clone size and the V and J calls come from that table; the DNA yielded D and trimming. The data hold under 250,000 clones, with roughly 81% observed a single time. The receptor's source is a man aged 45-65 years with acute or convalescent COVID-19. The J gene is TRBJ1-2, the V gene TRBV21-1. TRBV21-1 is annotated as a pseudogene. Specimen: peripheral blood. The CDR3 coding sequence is TGTGCCAGCAGCCACGGAGATGTACCGTATGGCTACACCTTC. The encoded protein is CASSHGDVPYGYTF.